A selection of T cell receptor beta chains follows, all from one sample in a study of blood T cell repertoires in COVID-19. This table comes from immunoSEQ multiplex PCR, and its TCRdb copy is limited to in-frame clones, with some not included. The sample carries about 180,000 clones, 70% to 90% recorded once. Sequencing was carried out using peripheral blood. The receptors originated from a woman between 50 and 59 years old with COVID-19, enrolled during active disease. Both conserved end residues are part of each CDR3. D genes are given only for firm matches. Clone sizes are given selectively: once, few, many, or a class where the clone is expanded.

J gene,D gene,clone size,V gene,CDR3 protein,CDR3 DNA
TRBJ2-2,TRBD1,NA,TRBV5-4,CAARQGASTGELFF,TGTGCCGCACGACAGGGGGCGAGCACCGGGGAGCTGTTTTTT
TRBJ1-6,NA,NA,TRBV4-2,CASSQVGASPLHF,TGTGCCAGCAGCCAAGTTGGGGCCTCACCCCTCCACTTT
TRBJ1-3,NA,NA,TRBV6-5,CASSCVVSGNTIYF,TGTGCCAGCAGTTGCGTAGTCTCTGGAAACACCATATATTTT
TRBJ1-2,NA,NA,TRBV6-5,CASSIDGAGGYTF,TGTGCCAGCAGTATTGACGGTGCAGGTGGCTACACCTTC
TRBJ2-1,TRBD1,NA,TRBV5-1,CASSSRDRGYNEQFF,TGCGCCAGCAGCTCCCGGGACAGGGGGTACAATGAGCAGTTCTTC
TRBJ1-1,NA,NA,TRBV6-5,CASIGNTEAFF,TGTGCCAGCATCGGGAACACTGAAGCTTTCTTT
TRBJ1-2,NA,NA,TRBV30,CAWSAAGLVGYTF,TGTGCCTGGAGTGCTGCAGGGCTAGTTGGCTACACCTTC
TRBJ1-1,TRBD1,NA,TRBV4-1,CASSQPGTGEAFF,TGCGCCAGCAGCCAACCCGGGACAGGGGAAGCTTTCTTT
TRBJ2-1,NA,few,TRBV11-3,CASSLQDGNEQFF,TGTGCCAGCAGCTTGCAGGATGGGAATGAGCAGTTCTTC
TRBJ1-6,NA,NA,TRBV6-5,CASSYAGIGNSPLHF,TGTGCCAGCAGTTACGCGGGAATCGGTAATTCACCCCTCCACTTT
TRBJ2-5,NA,few,TRBV5-5,CASRGRGEGETQYF,TGTGCCAGCAGAGGCAGGGGAGAGGGAGAGACCCAGTACTTC
TRBJ2-5,TRBD2,NA,TRBV4-2,CASSQAGGQETQYF,TGTGCCAGCAGCCAAGCGGGGGGCCAAGAGACCCAGTACTTC
TRBJ2-3,TRBD2,NA,TRBV7-3,CASSPSLAGSTDTQYF,TGTGCCAGCAGCCCCTCTCTAGCGGGGAGCACAGATACGCAGTATTTT
TRBJ2-3,NA,NA,TRBV6-1,CASSEQYTDTQYF,TGTGCCAGCAGTGAACAGTACACAGATACGCAGTATTTT
TRBJ2-2,NA,once,TRBV19,CASSPLPGELFF,TGTGCCAGTAGTCCACTCCCCGGGGAGCTGTTTTTT
TRBJ2-2,TRBD2,NA,TRBV6-1,CASSDIAGVNTGELFF,TGTGCCAGCAGTGACATAGCGGGAGTGAACACCGGGGAGCTGTTTTTT
TRBJ1-4,TRBD1,NA,TRBV3-1/TRBV3-2,CASSPTGGREKLFF,TGTGCCAGCAGCCCGACAGGGGGCCGGGAAAAACTGTTTTTT
TRBJ2-1,NA,NA,TRBV6-2/TRBV6-3,CASSWVGDEQFF,TGTGCCAGCAGTTGGGTGGGCGATGAGCAGTTCTTC
TRBJ2-2,TRBD1,few,TRBV24-1,CATSDPGQDRTGELFF,TGTGCCACCAGTGACCCAGGACAGGATCGGACCGGGGAGCTGTTTTTT
TRBJ1-5,NA,NA,TRBV28,CASSNRMGPQHF,TGTGCCAGCAGCAACAGGATGGGGCCCCAGCATTTT
TRBJ2-7,NA,NA,TRBV2,CASNGHGLYEQYF,TGTGCCAGCAACGGACACGGATTGTACGAGCAGTACTTC
TRBJ1-2,NA,NA,TRBV28,CASTTRTANYGYTF,TGTGCCAGCACCACTCGGACAGCTAACTATGGCTACACCTTC
TRBJ1-5,TRBD1,NA,TRBV18,CASSQLTGYNQPQHF,TGTGCCAGCTCACAGCTGACAGGGTACAATCAGCCCCAGCATTTT
TRBJ1-3,NA,few,TRBV14,CASSQVGNTIYF,TGTGCCAGCAGCCAAGTAGGAAACACCATATATTTT
TRBJ2-2,NA,NA,TRBV9,CASSLTGSGELFF,TGTGCCAGCAGCCTTACAGGGTCCGGGGAGCTGTTTTTT
TRBJ2-7,TRBD2,NA,TRBV4-3,CASSQDRGGLSYEQYF,TGCGCCAGCAGCCAAGATCGGGGGGGCCTCTCCTACGAGCAGTACTTC
TRBJ2-6,NA,NA,TRBV30,CAWKVRQPGANVLTF,TGTGCCTGGAAGGTGAGGCAGCCTGGGGCCAACGTCCTGACTTTC
TRBJ2-3,TRBD2,NA,TRBV10-3,CAITRLAGGQDTQYF,TGTGCCATCACCCGACTAGCGGGGGGTCAAGATACGCAGTATTTT
TRBJ2-3,TRBD2,once,TRBV3-1/TRBV3-2,CASRGTSGEWYTQYF,TGTGCCAGCAGAGGGACTAGCGGGGAGTGGTATACGCAGTATTTT
TRBJ1-6,NA,NA,TRBV4-1,CASSHPARGSNSPLHF,TGCGCCAGCAGCCACCCGGCGCGGGGGTCGAATTCACCCCTCCACTTT
TRBJ2-2,NA,once,TRBV30,CAGEEVPGELFF,TGTGCCGGGGAGGAGGTCCCCGGGGAGCTGTTTTTT
TRBJ1-1,NA,NA,TRBV28,CASSSNTEAFF,TGTGCCAGCAGTTCAAACACTGAAGCTTTCTTT
TRBJ2-7,NA,NA,TRBV15,CATSSENRGGSYEQYF,TGTGCCACCAGCAGCGAAAACAGGGGGGGATCCTACGAGCAGTACTTC
TRBJ2-7,TRBD2,once,TRBV25-1,CASSDWLADEQYF,TGTGCCAGCAGTGACTGGCTAGCGGACGAGCAGTACTTC
TRBJ2-1,TRBD2,NA,TRBV7-3,CASSARERGGGNEQFF,TGTGCCAGCAGCGCCCGAGAGCGGGGGGGCGGCAATGAGCAGTTCTTC
TRBJ2-5,NA,NA,TRBV19,CASRAGTPQETQYF,TGTGCCAGTAGGGCGGGAACCCCCCAAGAGACCCAGTACTTC
TRBJ1-3,TRBD1,NA,TRBV27,CASSAGTGVGNTIYF,TGTGCCAGCAGTGCAGGGACAGGGGTCGGAAACACCATATATTTT
TRBJ2-1,NA,NA,TRBV28,CASSFLGDEQFF,TGTGCCAGCAGCTTTTTAGGGGATGAGCAGTTCTTC
TRBJ2-1,NA,NA,TRBV12-3/TRBV12-4,CASSFGDEQFF,TGTGCCAGCAGTTTCGGGGATGAGCAGTTCTTC
TRBJ1-1,NA,NA,TRBV2,CASSEVASRGTEAFF,TGTGCCAGCAGTGAAGTGGCCTCTCGAGGTACTGAAGCTTTCTTT
TRBJ2-3,NA,NA,TRBV4-1,CASSPRGGDRTDTQYF,TGCGCCAGCAGCCCTAGGGGCGGGGACCGCACAGATACGCAGTATTTT
TRBJ1-6,TRBD1,NA,TRBV4-1,CASSQVQGAANSPLHF,TGCGCCAGCAGCCAAGTACAGGGGGCTGCCAATTCACCCCTCCACTTT
TRBJ2-1,NA,NA,TRBV5-1,CASSLEGLDYNEQFF,TGCGCCAGCAGCTTGGAGGGGCTAGACTACAATGAGCAGTTCTTC
TRBJ2-2,TRBD1,few,TRBV19,CASRDRDRVSGELFF,TGTGCCAGTAGGGATCGGGACAGGGTGTCCGGGGAGCTGTTTTTT
TRBJ1-2,NA,NA,TRBV23-1,CASSLLGVPSYGYTF,TGCGCCAGCAGTTTGCTCGGTGTGCCCTCCTATGGCTACACCTTC